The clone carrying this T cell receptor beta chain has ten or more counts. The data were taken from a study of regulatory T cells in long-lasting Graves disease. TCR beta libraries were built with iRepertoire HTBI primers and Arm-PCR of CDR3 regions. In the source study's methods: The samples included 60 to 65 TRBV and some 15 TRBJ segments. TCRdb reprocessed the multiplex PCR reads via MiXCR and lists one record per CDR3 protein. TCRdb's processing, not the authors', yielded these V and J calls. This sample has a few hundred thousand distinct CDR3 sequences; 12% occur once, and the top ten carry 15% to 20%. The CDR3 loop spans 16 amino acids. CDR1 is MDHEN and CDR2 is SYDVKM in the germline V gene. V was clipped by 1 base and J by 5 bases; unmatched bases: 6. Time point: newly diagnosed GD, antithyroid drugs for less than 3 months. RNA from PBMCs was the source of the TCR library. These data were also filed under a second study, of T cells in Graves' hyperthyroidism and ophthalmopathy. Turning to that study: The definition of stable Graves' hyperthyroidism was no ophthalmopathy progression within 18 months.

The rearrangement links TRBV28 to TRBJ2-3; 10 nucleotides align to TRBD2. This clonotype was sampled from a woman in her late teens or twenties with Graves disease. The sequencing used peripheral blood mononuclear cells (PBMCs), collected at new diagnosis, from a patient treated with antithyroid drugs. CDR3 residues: CASSLSSGRIGDTQYF. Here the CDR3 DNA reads TGTGCCAGCAGTTTATCTAGCGGGAGAATTGGAGATACGCAGTATTTT.